Here is one T cell receptor (beta chain) with its context. Clones were read by immunoSEQ multiplex PCR, and TCRdb kept only the in-frame ones, dropping some. The data contain around 83,000 clones, over 85% of them singletons. This specimen comes from a study of technical replicates of blood from several donors. This CDR3 is 14 amino acids long. Germline assignment: CDR1 SGDLS and CDR2 YYNGEE. With 4 bases clipped from V and 5 bases from J, the junction kept 5 bases outside the gene matches. The sample was T cells isolated from PBMCs. The J gene is TRBJ2-2, the V gene TRBV9, with 7 bases aligning to TRBD1. This sequence originates from a human donor in good health. The CDR3 reads CASSRQGGTGELFF. DNA for the CDR3: TGTGCCAGCAGCCGACAGGGCGGGACCGGGGAGCTGTTTTTT.